Included here is one TCR beta chain sequence, with context. The antigen is undetermined. With the Oncomine TCR Beta short-read assay, DNA from cultured CD4+ T cells was sequenced. MiXCR, run by TCRdb on the PCR reads, gives a single entry per CDR3 protein. The sample carries roughly 13,000 distinct CDR3 sequences, roughly two thirds recorded once. The source of the sample is a study of vaccination and CD4 T cells after COVID-19. Study-level background: At a median approximately 70 days (range 14 to 241) after dose two, post-vaccine samples were obtained. Researchers treated control cultures with a CEFX pool, an HIV-1 Nef pool, or no peptide.

Treatment described: approximately nine-day PBMC culture with coronavirus spike peptide pools or control peptides (ViraFEST assay). Some 2 million PBMCs were grown per well alongside roughly 10 IU/ml IL-2 and roughly 9.4 ug/ml peptide pools. This CDR3 is 14 amino acids long. Trimming at V came to 1 base and at J to 5 bases, leaving 3 bases not matched to a gene. Germline CDR1 SNHLY, CDR2 FYNNEI. The chain joins TRBV2 to TRBJ1-2; TRBD1 matches at 8 bases. The specimen was CD4+ T cells from blood, cultured in vitro. The TCR was taken from a human donor who had recovered from COVID-19. CDR3 DNA sequence: TGTGCCAGCAGTGAAGGGACAGGGATTTATGGCTACACCTTC. It yields the protein CASSEGTGIYGYTF.